These 4 T cell receptor beta chains originate from one sample sequenced in a study of CD8 T cells in Susac syndrome (dated by TCRdb to about 2019). To prepare the library, the immunoSEQ multiplex PCR assay was applied. RNA was extracted using the RNeasy kit, and roughly 0.45 to 1 ug of the RNA was reverse transcribed with random hexamers. Clones were called with MiXCR by TCRdb after fastp trimmed the public reads at Q25, and only in-frame beta chains were retained. Every entry covers one CDR3 protein and lists the most common genes and DNA from its rows. Across this sample there are 250,000 to 300,000 distinct CDR3 sequences, with more than 75% seen only once. Of the sample, about 0.11% is held by the ten largest clones. Sequenced: CD8+ T cells from PBMCs. These receptors all come from a human donor with multiple sclerosis.

A single count supports this clonotype. DNA of the CDR3: TGTGCCAGCAGTGAACCCAATACAGGGTCCTGGGAGACCCAGTACTTC. Its protein product is CASSEPNTGSWETQYF. This chain joins TRBV2 and TRBJ2-5; maybe TRBD1 (6 bases). The CDR3 has 16 residues. Germline CDR1 SNHLY, CDR2 FYNNEI. Trimming removed 2 bases from V and 5 bases from J, with 18 bases in between.

The rearrangement uses TRBV27 and TRBJ1-5, with 10 bases lining up with TRBD1. V was clipped by 3 bases and J by 7 bases; unmatched bases: 6. The CDR3 runs to 15 residues. Germline CDR1 and CDR2: MNHEY and SMNVEV (reference sequence). The CDR3 DNA is TGTGCCAGCAGTTTCGGGACAGGGGAGCTCCAGCCCCAGCATTTT. It codes for CASSFGTGELQPQHF.

The chain employs TRBV20-1 and TRBJ2-3; 7 bases align to TRBD1. The CDR3 length is 15 residues. V dropped 6 bases and J dropped 0; count of bases not matched to a gene: 9. Germline V gene data show CDR1 as DFQATT and CDR2 as SNEGSKA (reference sequence). CDR3 nucleotide sequence: TGCAGTGCCCAATCCGGGACAGAGAGCACAGATACGCAGTATTTT. Amino acid sequence: CSAQSGTESTDTQYF.

The chain joins TRBV7-9 to TRBJ2-1, with D perhaps TRBD1 or TRBD2 (5 bases each). Germline CDR1 reads SEHNR; CDR2 reads FQNEAQ (reference sequence). The ends were cut back, 7 bases at V and 4 bases at J, with 17 bases in the middle. CDR3 length: 15 residues. This CDR3 reads CASTPTPGPYNEQFF. The CDR3, as DNA: TGTGCCAGCACCCCGACGCCGGGACCATACAATGAGCAGTTCTTC.